This entry describes one TCR beta chain. TCRdb's table, derived via immunoSEQ multiplex PCR, lists solely in-frame clones and lacks some. This repertoire shows some 170,000 clones, approximately 84% found once; its top ten account for 0.95% to 1.5%. This sample stems from a study of blood T cell repertoires in COVID-19. This clonotype was obtained from a human donor with acute COVID-19. The donor label of this sample is uncertain. Input material: PBMCs or T cells enriched from blood (not recorded which).

CDR3 in DNA: TGTGCCAGCTCACCACGGACACAAAACAATGAGCAGTTCTTC. Protein product: CASSPRTQNNEQFF. This chain uses TRBV18 with TRBJ2-1, with D tentatively TRBD1 (5 bases). V was trimmed by 1 base and J by 5 bases, leaving 9 bases between them. CDR1 is KGHSH, CDR2 LQKENI, per germline. The CDR3 is 14 residues long.